Each of the 13 T cell receptor beta chains below was sequenced from the same sample in a study of CD8 T cells in ankylosing spondylitis. For these receptors, no antigen is known. From the 5' RACE reads, TCRdb called clonotypes with MiXCR, one entry per CDR3 protein. The sample lists around 440,000 distinct CDR3 sequences; roughly 15% were seen once. Whole-study findings and limits: A motif in TCR beta, a set of eight highly homologous variants, appeared characteristic of ankylosing spondylitis blood.

Sequenced material: blood, either unsorted or a sorted T cell fraction (not recorded which). The source of these receptors is a male donor with ankylosing spondylitis.

This chain links TRBV29-1 with TRBJ1-1; 10 bases line up with TRBD1. The CDR3 loop spans 12 amino acids. Germline CDR1 is SQVTM and CDR2 is ANQGSEA. With V trimmed by 6 bases and J by 5 bases, 3 bases remained unmatched. The CDR3 is CSVDRGKTEAFF. The CDR3, as DNA: TGCAGCGTGGACAGGGGGAAGACTGAAGCTTTCTTT.

This chain uses TRBV12-3 or TRBV12-4 with TRBJ2-7; 10 bases line up with TRBD1. This CDR3 is 14 amino acids long. Losses at the gene ends were 4 bases for V and 9 bases for J; bases not matched to a gene: 9. This CDR3 is CASSSGTGVSVQYF. CDR3 nucleotide sequence: TGTGCCAGCAGTTCCGGGACAGGGGTATCAGTGCAGTACTTC.

The chain links TRBV20-1 to TRBJ2-7; 7 bases match TRBD1. The CDR3 runs 14 residues. Trimming at V came to 5 bases and at J to 2 bases, leaving 9 bases not matched to a gene. In germline, CDR1 is DFQATT, CDR2 SNEGSKA (reference sequence). The CDR3 loop is CSARTGLGTYEQYF. DNA of the CDR3: TGCAGTGCTCGGACAGGTTTGGGAACCTACGAGCAGTACTTC.

The rearrangement links TRBV19 to TRBJ2-7; no reliable D call. The germline V gene has CDR1 LNHDA and CDR2 SQIVND (reference sequence). The CDR3 is 13 amino acids. Trimming left V 3 bases short and J 3 bases short, with 9 bases between. CDR3 coding DNA: TGTGCCAGTAGTATGTACATTTTCTACGAGCAGTACTTC. Translating gives CASSMYIFYEQYF.

This chain connects TRBV6-2 or TRBV6-3 to TRBJ1-2; D remains ambiguous. V shed 2 bases and J shed 5 bases, with 15 bases lying between them. This CDR3 contains 15 residues. Germline loops: CDR1 MNHEY, CDR2 SVGEGT. The CDR3 is CASSYRMEGQYGYTF. CDR3 nucleotide sequence: TGTGCCAGCAGTTACAGAATGGAGGGCCAGTATGGCTACACCTTC.

In DNA form, the CDR3 reads TGTGCCAGCAGGCTGGGACTAGCGGGAGCCGGTGAGCAGTTCTTC. Residues: CASRLGLAGAGEQFF. The rearrangement links TRBV6-1 to TRBJ2-1; 14 positions match TRBD2. The CDR3 extends over 15 amino acids. In germline, CDR1 is MNHNS, CDR2 SASEGT. The V and J ends lost 6 bases and 9 bases, in that order; junction bases with no gene match: 7.

In this sample, this clonotype turned up many times. The chain joins TRBV12-3 or TRBV12-4 to TRBJ1-5; D is unclear. The CDR3 length is 15 residues. The V end lost 3 bases, the J end lost 1 base, and 10 bases lay between the germline ends. This chain's CDR3 is CASSLESRSNQPQHF. Here the CDR3 DNA reads TGTGCCAGCAGTTTGGAGAGTCGGAGCAATCAGCCCCAGCATTTT.

The gene calls are TRBV27 and TRBJ2-3, with D perhaps matching TRBD2 (5 bases). This CDR3 comprises 15 residues. Germline V gene data show CDR1 as MNHEY and CDR2 as SMNVEV (reference sequence). V shed 5 bases and J shed 0 bases, with 12 bases lying between them. For the CDR3, the DNA is TGTGCCAGCAGTCGGGCGGGCCGTAGCACAGATACGCAGTATTTT. Translating it yields CASSRAGRSTDTQYF.

The chain couples TRBV11-2 to TRBJ2-1, with TRBD2 matching over 11 bases. The CDR3 extends over 18 amino acids. V lost 5 bases to trimming and J lost 5 bases; unmatched junction nucleotides: 14. Germline CDR1 and CDR2: SGHAT and FQNNGV. The DNA of the CDR3 is TGTGCCAGCAGCCCTCCCGAACAACCGGGACTAGCGGACAATGAGCAGTTCTTC. Protein product: CASSPPEQPGLADNEQFF.

The rearrangement uses TRBV11-1 and TRBJ2-1; possibly TRBD1 or TRBD2 for D (6 bases each). This CDR3 is 17 amino acids long. Trimming took off 2 bases at V and 0 bases at J, with 14 bases between the two ends. The germline V gene encodes CDR1 SGHAT and CDR2 FQDESV (reference sequence). The CDR3 DNA reads as TGTGCCAGCAGCTTAATCCGCGGGACATCCTCCTACAATGAGCAGTTCTTC. Its protein product is CASSLIRGTSSYNEQFF. The complete variable domain, with remaining parts taken from reference TRBV11-1 and TRBJ2-1, reads EAEVAQSPRYKITEKSQAVAFWCDPISGHATLYWYRQILGQGPELLVQFQDESVVDDSQLPKDRFSAERLKGVDSTLKIQPAELGDSAMYLCASSLIRGTSSYNEQFFGPGTRLTVL.

The chain links TRBV12-3 or TRBV12-4 to TRBJ1-1; the D gene is possibly TRBD1 (5 bases). The V and J ends lost 3 bases and 5 bases respectively, with 10 bases between them. The CDR3 contains 13 residues. The CDR3 loop reads CASSFSGETEAFF. Here the CDR3 DNA reads TGTGCCAGCAGTTTTTCGGGGGAAACTGAAGCTTTCTTT.

CDR3 in amino acids: CSAQQDNYGYTF. As DNA, the CDR3 is TGCAGTGCTCAACAGGATAACTATGGCTACACCTTC. J is TRBJ1-2 and V is TRBV20-1; tentatively, D is TRBD1 (5 bases). Germline loops: CDR1 DFQATT, CDR2 SNEGSKA (reference sequence). V lost 5 bases and J 1 base, leaving 8 bases between the germline ends. This CDR3 has 12 residues.

This clonotype has a handful of counts. CDR3 in DNA: TGTGCCAGCAGTGAACCCGCGATACGCTATGGCTACACCTTC. Translated: CASSEPAIRYGYTF. J is TRBJ1-2 and V is TRBV6-1, with unresolved D. In germline, CDR1 is MNHNS, CDR2 SASEGT. The CDR3 sequence is 14 residues long. Trimming pared 2 bases from V and 4 bases from J, leaving 11 bases between.